The 21 T cell receptor beta chains presented below share a single source sample, sequenced in a study of T cell responses to AZD1222 COVID-19 vaccine. This table comes from immunoSEQ multiplex PCR, and its TCRdb copy is limited to in-frame clones, with some not included. The table records 110,000 to 150,000 clones, approximately 93% of them present only once. Sequencing used peripheral blood, obtained on day 0 of MenACWY control vaccination. The receptor source for this set is an adult in good health.

This rearrangement joins TRBV9 to TRBJ2-3; D call uncertain. Germline CDR1 SGDLS, CDR2 YYNGEE. V was cut by 0 bases and J by 0 bases, with 11 bases left in between. The CDR3 totals 16 residues. CDR3 sequence: CASSVGGGSSTDTQYF. The CDR3 nucleotides read TGTGCCAGCAGCGTAGGAGGCGGATCTAGCACAGATACGCAGTATTTT.

CDR3: CASSLGDREGSPLHF. CDR3 in DNA: TGTGCCAGCAGCTTAGGGGACCGAGAGGGCTCACCCCTCCACTTT. V gene TRBV7-9 combines with J gene TRBJ1-6, with a possible D match to TRBD1 (5 bases). V was trimmed by 1 base and J by 10 bases, leaving 14 bases between them. Germline CDR1 reads SEHNR; CDR2 reads FQNEAQ (reference sequence). CDR3 length: 15 amino acids.

Worth noting for this clone: Germline and junction disagree at one end, which may indicate a read error. J is TRBJ1-4 and V is TRBV27, with D unclear. The germline V gene has CDR1 MNHEY and CDR2 SMNVEV (reference sequence). The CDR3 is 14 amino acids. Here the CDR3 reads CASGLWGTNEKLFF. CDR3 bases: TGTGCCAGCGGTTTATGGGGAACTAATGAAAAACTGTTTTTT.

The rearrangement links TRBV20-1 to TRBJ2-7; D gene uncertain. The CDR3 loop spans 9 amino acids. Germline V CDR1 and CDR2: DFQATT, SNEGSKA (reference sequence). V lost 3 bases to trimming and J lost 3 bases, with 0 bases between them. The CDR3 loop is CSASYEQYF. In DNA form, the CDR3 reads TGCAGTGCTAGCTACGAGCAGTACTTC.

The rearrangement links TRBV7-9 to TRBJ1-5; D may be TRBD1 (5 bases). Germline V gives CDR1 SEHNR, CDR2 FQNEAQ (reference sequence). CDR3 size: 13 residues. The V end was cut by 5 bases, the J end by 6 bases, with 11 bases between. CDR3 bases: TGTGCCAGCAGCCCGACAGATAGTCAGCCCCAGCATTTT. Its protein is CASSPTDSQPQHF.

The J gene is TRBJ1-6, the V gene TRBV11-2; D remains ambiguous. Germline V gene sequence: CDR1 SGHAT, CDR2 FQNNGV. The CDR3 runs 16 residues. Trimming removed 0 bases at V and 11 bases at J, with 17 bases between. The chain's CDR3 is CASSLDSGGSGPPLHF. The CDR3 nucleotides read TGTGCCAGCAGCTTAGATTCCGGAGGGTCCGGGCCACCCCTCCACTTT.

The gene calls are TRBV28 and TRBJ1-2; 9 bases map to TRBD1. The trim removed 3 bases at V and 5 bases at J, leaving 13 bases unmatched. The CDR3 spans 17 residues. The germline CDR1 and CDR2 sequences are MDHEN and SYDVKM. CDR3 residues: CASSLVGDRVVTYGYTF. CDR3 nucleotides: TGTGCCAGCAGTTTGGTAGGGGACAGGGTTGTTACTTATGGCTACACCTTC.

The V gene is TRBV20-1, the J gene TRBJ1-5; D is ambiguous. Germline V gives CDR1 DFQATT, CDR2 SNEGSKA (reference sequence). V was clipped by 1 base and J by 11 bases, with 9 bases between them. CDR3 length equals 11 residues. The CDR3 nucleotides read TGCAGTGCTAGAGGCCCGGACGCCCAGCATTTT. Translating it yields CSARGPDAQHF.

The chain joins TRBV6-5 to TRBJ1-3, with D maybe TRBD1 (5 bases). The CDR3 spans 15 residues. V was cut by 5 bases and J by 4 bases, with 15 bases left in between. The germline CDR1 and CDR2 sequences are MNHEY and SVGAGI. The CDR3 protein is CASSTSGTEGNTIYF. CDR3 DNA: TGTGCCAGCAGTACCTCCGGGACGGAAGGAAACACCATATATTTT.

For this clone: The sample holds other DNA sequences that translate to the same CDR3. The V and J genes are TRBV5-1 and TRBJ1-4; D unresolved. The CDR3 is made up of 15 amino acids. Germline V lookup: CDR1 SGHRS, CDR2 YFSETQ. With 0 bases removed from V and 0 bases from J, the gap between germline ends came to 6 bases. The CDR3 DNA sequence: TGCGCCAGCAGCTTGGTGACTGCAACTAATGAAAAACTGTTTTTT. Protein product: CASSLVTATNEKLFF. Complete variable domain (other parts from reference TRBV5-1 and TRBJ1-4): KAGVTQTPRYLIKTRGQQVTLSCSPISGHRSVSWYQQTPGQGLQFLFEYFSETQRNKGNFPGRFSGRQFSNSRSEMNVSTLELGDSALYLCASSLVTATNEKLFFGSGTQLSVL.

This sequence joins TRBV5-5 and TRBJ2-5; TRBD2 aligns across 8 bases. The germline V gene has CDR1 SGHKS and CDR2 YYEKEE (reference sequence). V shed 2 bases and J 3 bases; nucleotides not matched to a gene: 6. There are 15 residues in the CDR3. CDR3 sequence reads: CASSFLHGGEETQYF. The DNA for the CDR3 is TGTGCCAGCAGCTTTCTTCACGGGGGGGAAGAGACCCAGTACTTC. Using reference TRBV5-5 and TRBJ2-5 for the parts outside the CDR3, the full variable domain is DAGVTQSPTHLIKTRGQQVTLRCSPISGHKSVSWYQQVLGQGPQFIFQYYEKEERGRGNFPDRFSARQFPNYSSELNVNALLLGDSALYLCASSFLHGGEETQYFGPGTRLLVL.

This chain links TRBV7-2 with TRBJ2-3; perhaps TRBD1 as D (6 bases). This CDR3 comprises 14 residues. Deletions cut 1 base from V and 9 bases from J, with 14 bases between. Germline V gene sequence: CDR1 SGHTA, CDR2 FQGNSA. The CDR3 here is CASSLDNREVTQYF. The CDR3 nucleotides read TGTGCCAGCAGCTTAGATAACAGGGAAGTCACGCAGTATTTT. Variable domain in full (rest from reference TRBV7-2 and TRBJ2-3): GAGVSQSPSNKVTEKGKDVELRCDPISGHTALYWYRQSLGQGLEFLIYFQGNSAPDKSGLPSDRFSAERTGGSVSTLTIQRTQQEDSAVYLCASSLDNREVTQYFGPGTRLTVL.

On this clone itself: The junction and the germline gene differ at one end; a read error may be behind it. The chain has TRBV6-1 and TRBJ1-2; D is possibly TRBD1 (5 bases). The CDR3 spans 14 residues. From germline, CDR1 is MNHNS and CDR2 SASEGT. The CDR3 loop reads CASREGTGYYGYTF. CDR3 nucleotide sequence: TGTGCCAGCCGTGAGGGGACGGGGTACTATGGCTACACCTTC.

The CDR3 coding sequence is TGTGCCAGCAGCTTGGGGGAGGATTGGACAGGGAATGAAAAACTGTTTTTT. Protein sequence: CASSLGEDWTGNEKLFF. The gene calls are TRBV5-4 and TRBJ1-4; 8 bases line up with TRBD1. CDR3 length: 17 amino acids. J lost 5 bases, V lost 0 bases, and 9 bases had no gene match. Germline values: CDR1 SGHNT, CDR2 YYREEE (reference sequence).

The chain carries TRBV6-2 or TRBV6-3 and TRBJ2-7; TRBD2 might be the D (5 bases). V lost 6 bases to trimming and J lost 5 bases, with 32 bases between them. The germline V gene has CDR1 MNHEY and CDR2 SVGEGT. The CDR3 is 19 residues long. CDR3 sequence: CASSRRGSWVPTVRNEQYF. The CDR3 coding sequence is TGTGCCAGCAGCCGCCGCGGGTCGTGGGTTCCCACCGTTCGTAACGAGCAGTACTTC.

The rearrangement uses TRBV3-1 (or the pseudogene TRBV3-2) and TRBJ2-7; 7 nucleotides line up with TRBD2. The length of the CDR3 is 13 residues. With 0 bases clipped from V and 9 bases from J, the junction kept 5 bases outside the gene matches. Germline-derived CDR1 and CDR2 are LGHDT and YNNKEL (reference sequence). CDR3 DNA sequence: TGTGCCAGCAGCCAAGATGGTCCTAGCGGGCAGTACTTC. Translating it yields CASSQDGPSGQYF.

This chain connects TRBV19 to TRBJ1-1; 7 bases are shared with TRBD1. Germline lookup yields CDR1 LNHDA and CDR2 SQIVND (reference sequence). V lost 6 bases, J lost 2 bases, and 9 bases stayed unmatched. The CDR3 is made up of 15 amino acids. The CDR3 DNA is TGTGCCAGTAGGAGGGGGGGACAGATTAACACTGAAGCTTTCTTT. As protein: CASRRGGQINTEAFF.

J is TRBJ1-6 and V is TRBV6-4; weak D call: TRBD1 (6 bases). The length of the CDR3 is 15 residues. Trimming pared 0 bases from V and 10 bases from J, leaving 13 bases between. Germline V lookup: CDR1 MRHNA, CDR2 SNTAGT. CDR3 region: CASSDSGQGPSPLHF. The CDR3 nucleotides read TGTGCCAGCAGTGACTCGGGGCAGGGGCCGTCACCCCTCCACTTT.

This clone is a singleton in its sample. The CDR3 sequence: CASSPRGTGGTEAFF. The CDR3 DNA is TGTGCCAGCAGCCCCAGAGGGACAGGGGGCACTGAAGCTTTCTTT. V usage is TRBV7-2 and J usage is TRBJ1-1; 11 nucleotides agree with TRBD1. Germline lookup yields CDR1 SGHTA and CDR2 FQGNSA. The CDR3 runs 15 residues. V was clipped by 5 bases and J by 4 bases; unmatched bases: 6.

As regards this clone: Relative to the germline gene, one junction end is altered; a read error may explain this. The chain employs TRBV5-4 and TRBJ1-2; D possibly corresponds to TRBD1 (5 bases). This CDR3 spans 15 amino acids. CDR1 SGHNT and CDR2 YYREEE come from the germline V gene (reference sequence). CDR3 sequence reads: CASSLSSLGAYRYTF. CDR3 DNA sequence: TGTGCCAGCAGCTTGTCATCGTTAGGGGCCTATCGCTACACCTTC.

This clone came up once. The rearrangement links TRBV5-5 to TRBJ1-5; no clear D. CDR3 size: 14 residues. V was clipped by 4 bases and J by 6 bases, with 14 bases between them. Germline-derived CDR1 and CDR2 are SGHKS and YYEKEE (reference sequence). The DNA for the CDR3 is TGTGCCAGCAGCCCGCGCCCGCACGGTCAGCCCCAGCATTTT. Amino acids: CASSPRPHGQPQHF.